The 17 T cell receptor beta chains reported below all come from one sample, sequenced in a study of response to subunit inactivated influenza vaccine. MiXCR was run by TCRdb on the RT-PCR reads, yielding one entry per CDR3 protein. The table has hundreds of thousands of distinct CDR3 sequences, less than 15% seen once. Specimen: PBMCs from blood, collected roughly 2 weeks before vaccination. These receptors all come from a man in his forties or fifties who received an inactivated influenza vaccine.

The CDR3: CAIKYSEAFTDTQYF. CDR3 in DNA: TGTGCCATCAAATACAGCGAGGCCTTCACAGATACGCAGTATTTT. The J gene is TRBJ2-3, the V gene TRBV10-3, with D unresolved. CDR1 and CDR2 from the germline V gene are ENHRY and SYGVKD. V gave up 7 bases and J gave up 2 bases, with 16 bases separating them. The CDR3 is 15 amino acids.

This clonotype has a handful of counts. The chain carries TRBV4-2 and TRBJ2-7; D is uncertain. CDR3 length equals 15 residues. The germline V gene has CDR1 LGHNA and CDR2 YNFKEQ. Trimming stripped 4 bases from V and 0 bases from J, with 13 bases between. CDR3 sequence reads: CASSLFLPTSYEQYF. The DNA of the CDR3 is TGTGCCAGCAGCCTCTTTTTGCCGACCTCCTACGAGCAGTACTTC.

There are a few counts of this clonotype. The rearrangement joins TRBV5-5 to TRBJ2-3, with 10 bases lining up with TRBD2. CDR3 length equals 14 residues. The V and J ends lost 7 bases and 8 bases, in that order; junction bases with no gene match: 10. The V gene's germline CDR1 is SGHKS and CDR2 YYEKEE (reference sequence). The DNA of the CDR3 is TGTGCCAGCGACGAGCGGGGGGGCCTGAGTACGCAGTATTTT. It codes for CASDERGGLSTQYF. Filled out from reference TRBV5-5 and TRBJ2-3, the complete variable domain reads DAGVTQSPTHLIKTRGQQVTLRCSPISGHKSVSWYQQVLGQGPQFIFQYYEKEERGRGNFPDRFSARQFPNYSSELNVNALLLGDSALYLCASDERGGLSTQYFGPGTRLTVL.

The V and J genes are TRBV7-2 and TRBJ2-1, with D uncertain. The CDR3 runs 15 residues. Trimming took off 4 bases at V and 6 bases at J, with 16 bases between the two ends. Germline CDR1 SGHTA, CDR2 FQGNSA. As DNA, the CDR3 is TGTGCCAGCAGCTACCCTGTGGGCAATTTCAATGAGCAGTTCTTC. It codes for CASSYPVGNFNEQFF.

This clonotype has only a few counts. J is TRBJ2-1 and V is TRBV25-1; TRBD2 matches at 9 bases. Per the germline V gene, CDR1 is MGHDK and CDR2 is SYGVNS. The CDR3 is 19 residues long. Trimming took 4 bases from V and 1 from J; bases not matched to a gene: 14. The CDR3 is CASSGWTSVAPGSYNEQFF. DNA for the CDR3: TGTGCCAGCAGTGGCTGGACTAGCGTTGCCCCTGGTTCCTACAATGAGCAGTTCTTC.

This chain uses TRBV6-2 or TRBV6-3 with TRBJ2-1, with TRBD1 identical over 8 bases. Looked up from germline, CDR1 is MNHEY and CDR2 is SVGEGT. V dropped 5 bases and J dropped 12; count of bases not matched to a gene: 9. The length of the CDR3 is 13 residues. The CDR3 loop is CASSADGQGAQFF. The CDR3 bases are TGTGCCAGCAGTGCAGATGGACAGGGAGCGCAGTTCTTC.

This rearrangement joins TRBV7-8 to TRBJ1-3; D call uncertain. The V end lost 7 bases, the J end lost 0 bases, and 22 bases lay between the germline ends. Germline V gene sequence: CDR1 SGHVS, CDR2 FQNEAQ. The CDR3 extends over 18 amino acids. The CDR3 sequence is CASIKGSGVPLSGNTIYF. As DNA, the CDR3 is TGTGCCAGCATCAAAGGGAGCGGAGTACCCCTCTCTGGAAACACCATATATTTT.

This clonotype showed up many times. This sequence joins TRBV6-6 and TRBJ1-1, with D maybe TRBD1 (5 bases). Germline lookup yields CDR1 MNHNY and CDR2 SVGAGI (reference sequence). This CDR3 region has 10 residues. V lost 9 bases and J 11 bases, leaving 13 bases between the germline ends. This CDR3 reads CASGTGTAFF. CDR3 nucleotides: TGTGCCAGTGGGACCGGGACGGCTTTCTTT.

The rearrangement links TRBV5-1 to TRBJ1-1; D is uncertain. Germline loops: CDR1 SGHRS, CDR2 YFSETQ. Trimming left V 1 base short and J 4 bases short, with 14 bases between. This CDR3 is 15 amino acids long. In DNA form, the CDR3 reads TGCGCCAGCAGCTTGTACTCAGGACTAGGCACTGAAGCTTTCTTT. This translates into CASSLYSGLGTEAFF. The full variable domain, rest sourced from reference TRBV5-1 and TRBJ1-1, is KAGVTQTPRYLIKTRGQQVTLSCSPISGHRSVSWYQQTPGQGLQFLFEYFSETQRNKGNFPGRFSGRQFSNSRSEMNVSTLELGDSALYLCASSLYSGLGTEAFFGQGTRLTVV.

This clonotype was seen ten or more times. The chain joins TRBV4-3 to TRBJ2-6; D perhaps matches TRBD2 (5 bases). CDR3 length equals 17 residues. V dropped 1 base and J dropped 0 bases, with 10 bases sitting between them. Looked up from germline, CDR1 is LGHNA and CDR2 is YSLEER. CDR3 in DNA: TGCGCCAGCAGCCAAGCCTTACTAGACTCTGGGGCCAACGTCCTGACTTTC. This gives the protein CASSQALLDSGANVLTF.

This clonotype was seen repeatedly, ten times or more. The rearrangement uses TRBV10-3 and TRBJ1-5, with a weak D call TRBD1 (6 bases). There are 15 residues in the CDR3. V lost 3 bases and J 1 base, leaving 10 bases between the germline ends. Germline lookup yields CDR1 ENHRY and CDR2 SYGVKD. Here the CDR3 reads CAISEAGASNQPQHF. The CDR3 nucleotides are TGTGCCATCAGTGAAGCGGGGGCAAGCAATCAGCCCCAGCATTTT.

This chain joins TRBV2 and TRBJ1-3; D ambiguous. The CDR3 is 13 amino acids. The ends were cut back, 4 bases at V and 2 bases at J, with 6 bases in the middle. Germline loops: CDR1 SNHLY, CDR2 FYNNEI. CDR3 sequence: CASSGETGNTIYF. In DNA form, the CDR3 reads TGTGCCAGCAGTGGGGAGACTGGAAACACCATATATTTT. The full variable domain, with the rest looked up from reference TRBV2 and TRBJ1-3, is EPEVTQTPSHQVTQMGQEVILRCVPISNHLYFYWYRQILGQKVEFLVSFYNNEISEKSEIFDDQFSVERPDGSNFTLKIRSTKLEDSAMYFCASSGETGNTIYFGEGSWLTVV.

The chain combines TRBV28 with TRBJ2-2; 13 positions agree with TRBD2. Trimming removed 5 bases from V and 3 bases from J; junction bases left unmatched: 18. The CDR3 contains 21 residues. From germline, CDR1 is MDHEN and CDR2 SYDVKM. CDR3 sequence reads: CASSAPETSGRAAGDTGELFF. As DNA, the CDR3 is TGTGCCAGCAGTGCGCCAGAAACTAGCGGGAGGGCCGCGGGCGACACCGGGGAGCTGTTTTTT.

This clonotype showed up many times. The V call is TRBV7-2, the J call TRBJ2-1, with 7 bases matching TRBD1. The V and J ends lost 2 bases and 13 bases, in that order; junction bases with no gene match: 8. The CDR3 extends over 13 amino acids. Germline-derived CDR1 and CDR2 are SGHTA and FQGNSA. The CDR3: CASSLPGDSSQFF. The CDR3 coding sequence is TGTGCCAGCAGCTTACCAGGGGACAGCTCCCAGTTCTTC.

The CDR3 DNA reads TGTGCCAGCAGTTACTCGGGACAGGGAGCCGGAAACACCATATATTTT. Its translation: CASSYSGQGAGNTIYF. The chain links TRBV6-5 to TRBJ1-3, with 9 bases that match TRBD1. Germline-derived CDR1 and CDR2 are MNHEY and SVGAGI. V lost 0 bases to trimming and J lost 4 bases; unmatched junction nucleotides: 4. The CDR3 contains 16 residues.

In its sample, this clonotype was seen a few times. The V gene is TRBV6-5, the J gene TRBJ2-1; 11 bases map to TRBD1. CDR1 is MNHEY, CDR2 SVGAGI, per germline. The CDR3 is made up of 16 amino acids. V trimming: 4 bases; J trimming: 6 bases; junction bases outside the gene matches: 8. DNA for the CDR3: TGTGCCAGCAGTTCCCAACCCGGGACAGGGGGCAATGAGCAGTTCTTC. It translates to CASSSQPGTGGNEQFF.

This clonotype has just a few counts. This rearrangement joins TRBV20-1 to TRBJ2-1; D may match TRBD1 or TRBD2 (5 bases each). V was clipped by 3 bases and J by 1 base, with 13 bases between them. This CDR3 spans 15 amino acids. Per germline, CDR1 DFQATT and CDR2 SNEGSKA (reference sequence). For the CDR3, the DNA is TGCAGTGCTAGTCCCGGGACGCGATCCTACAATGAGCAGTTCTTC. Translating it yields CSASPGTRSYNEQFF.